Each of the 26 T cell receptor beta chains below was sequenced from the same sample in a study of T cells after posttransplantation cyclophosphamide (dated by TCRdb to 2015 to 2016). Library preparation used the immunoSEQ multiplex PCR assay. TCRdb mirrors the immuneACCESS table, restricted to in-frame sequences. Some clones are absent from its copies; in checked studies, under half trace to an unresolved V gene, and the reason for the others is unknown. Here the sample has 32,000 or so clones; 85% to 90% occur a single time. 15% of the sample comes from the top ten. Sequencing was done on a sample of PBMCs. These receptors all come from a woman aged 40 to 49 with a blood cancer, CMV-positive, and with a related stem cell donor.

This chain links TRBV7-3 with TRBJ2-3; no clear D gene. This CDR3 is 15 amino acids long. Trimming cost V 1 base and J 1 base, with 9 bases left between them. Looked up from germline, CDR1 is SGHTA and CDR2 is FQGTGA. CDR3 in amino acids: CASSLSGPGTDTQYF. The CDR3 coding sequence is TGTGCCAGCAGCTTAAGCGGTCCTGGCACAGATACGCAGTATTTT.

J is TRBJ1-1 and V is TRBV7-2, with TRBD1 as a possible D gene (6 bases). V gave up 6 bases and J gave up 2 bases, with 16 bases separating them. The CDR3 runs to 15 residues. Per germline, CDR1 SGHTA and CDR2 FQGNSA. The CDR3: CASSSWRTENTEAFF. The DNA for the CDR3 is TGTGCCAGCAGTTCTTGGCGGACAGAAAACACTGAAGCTTTCTTT. The variable domain in full, completed from reference TRBV7-2 and TRBJ1-1, reads GAGVSQSPSNKVTEKGKDVELRCDPISGHTALYWYRQSLGQGLEFLIYFQGNSAPDKSGLPSDRFSAERTGGSVSTLTIQRTQQEDSAVYLCASSSWRTENTEAFFGQGTRLTVV.

The sample holds one count of this clone. J is TRBJ2-3 and V is TRBV4-2, with 7 nucleotides matching TRBD2. V lost 4 bases to trimming and J lost 5 bases; unmatched junction nucleotides: 12. The germline gives CDR1 LGHNA, CDR2 YNFKEQ. This CDR3 comprises 16 residues. In nucleotides, the CDR3 is TGTGCCAGCAGCCCCGCGGGGAGCGGGGAGGAAGATACGCAGTATTTT. Amino acid sequence: CASSPAGSGEEDTQYF.

The chain has TRBV13 and TRBJ2-3; 14 bases line up with TRBD2. The V segment lost 5 bases and the J segment 5 bases; nucleotides outside the gene matches: 3. The CDR3 is 15 amino acids. Germline V gene data show CDR1 as PRHDT and CDR2 as FYEKMQ (reference sequence). CDR3 sequence: CASSRTSGGQDTQYF. CDR3 in DNA: TGTGCCAGCAGCCGGACTAGCGGGGGGCAAGATACGCAGTATTTT. Using reference TRBV13 and TRBJ2-3 for the parts outside the CDR3, the full variable domain is AAGVIQSPRHLIKEKRETATLKCYPIPRHDTVYWYQQGPGQDPQFLISFYEKMQSDKGSIPDRFSAQQFSDYHSELNMSSLELGDSALYFCASSRTSGGQDTQYFGPGTRLTVL.

The J gene is TRBJ2-1, the V gene TRBV5-1; TRBD1 agrees at 8 bases. The V gene's germline CDR1 is SGHRS and CDR2 YFSETQ. V shed 1 base, J shed 7 bases, and the junction held 7 bases outside the gene matches. There are 15 residues in the CDR3. CDR3 in amino acids: CASSLRRQGNNEQFF. The CDR3 DNA follows: TGCGCCAGCAGCTTGAGGAGACAGGGGAATAATGAGCAGTTCTTC.

The rearrangement joins TRBV27 to TRBJ1-4; TRBD1 agrees at 8 bases. Germline V gene data show CDR1 as MNHEY and CDR2 as SMNVEV (reference sequence). The CDR3 extends over 14 amino acids. J was trimmed by 3 bases and V by 3 bases; bases with no gene match: 0. The CDR3 nucleotides read TGTGCCAGCAGTTTGGACAGGGCTAATGAAAAACTGTTTTTT. It encodes CASSLDRANEKLFF.

The chain couples TRBV6-1 to TRBJ2-4, with 8 nucleotides matching TRBD1. Germline V lookup: CDR1 MNHNS, CDR2 SASEGT. The CDR3 runs to 15 residues. The J segment lost 15 bases and the V segment lost 2 bases, leaving 15 bases of the junction unmatched. For the CDR3, the DNA is TGTGCCAGCAGTGAAATTGGAACAGGGGGTCGGTTTGGGTACTTC. It encodes CASSEIGTGGRFGYF.

This chain links TRBV5-1 with TRBJ1-1, with D maybe TRBD1 (6 bases). With 4 bases removed from V and 1 base from J, the gap between germline ends came to 8 bases. The CDR3 totals 13 residues. CDR1 is SGHRS, CDR2 YFSETQ, per germline. The CDR3 region is CASSRGGNTEAFF. The CDR3, as DNA: TGCGCCAGCAGCAGAGGGGGGAACACTGAAGCTTTCTTT.

The chain combines TRBV7-9 with TRBJ1-2, with D tentatively TRBD1 (5 bases). There are 15 residues in the CDR3. The V gene's germline CDR1 is SEHNR and CDR2 FQNEAQ (reference sequence). V lost 5 bases to trimming and J lost 4 bases, with 17 bases between them. CDR3 residues: CASSIRDSTPYGYTF. The CDR3 DNA sequence: TGTGCCAGCAGCATCCGGGACTCGACTCCCTATGGCTACACCTTC.

This chain connects TRBV5-1 to TRBJ2-3; 7 bases align to TRBD1. From germline, CDR1 is SGHRS and CDR2 YFSETQ. V lost 4 bases to trimming and J lost 1 base; unmatched junction nucleotides: 9. The CDR3 sequence is 16 residues long. The CDR3 region has the DNA TGCGCCAGCAGCCCTACCACAGGGGCCCGCACAGATACGCAGTATTTT. Residues: CASSPTTGARTDTQYF. The full variable domain, rest sourced from reference TRBV5-1 and TRBJ2-3, is KAGVTQTPRYLIKTRGQQVTLSCSPISGHRSVSWYQQTPGQGLQFLFEYFSETQRNKGNFPGRFSGRQFSNSRSEMNVSTLELGDSALYLCASSPTTGARTDTQYFGPGTRLTVL.

The genes are TRBV4-1 and TRBJ2-7; 10 nucleotides match TRBD1. There are 22 residues in the CDR3. V gave up 0 bases and J gave up 2 bases; unmatched junction bases: 22. Germline CDR1 reads MGHRA; CDR2 reads YSYEKL. The CDR3 region has the DNA TGCGCCAGCAGCCAAGATCTCTATTTGTCGGTGTTGCCCGACAGGGGGCCCTACGAGCAGTACTTC. Translated: CASSQDLYLSVLPDRGPYEQYF.

This chain uses TRBV11-2 with TRBJ2-7, with 7 nucleotides matching TRBD1. V trimming: 3 bases; J trimming: 2 bases; junction bases outside the gene matches: 1. This CDR3 has 13 residues. Germline assignment: CDR1 SGHAT and CDR2 FQNNGV. The CDR3, as DNA: TGTGCCAGCAGCTTCGGGACAGCCTACGAGCAGTACTTC. This sequence encodes CASSFGTAYEQYF.

The chain has TRBV11-2 and TRBJ2-4; D call uncertain. With 5 bases removed from V and 0 bases from J, the gap between germline ends came to 14 bases. This CDR3 is 16 amino acids long. Germline V gene lookup returns CDR1 SGHAT and CDR2 FQNNGV. In nucleotides, the CDR3 is TGTGCCAGCAGCATCGAAGTCGGGTTAGCCAAAAACATTCAGTACTTC. This codes for CASSIEVGLAKNIQYF. Supplemented by reference TRBV11-2 and TRBJ2-4, the full variable domain reads EAGVAQSPRYKIIEKRQSVAFWCNPISGHATLYWYQQILGQGPKLLIQFQNNGVVDDSQLPKDRFSAERLKGVDSTLKIQPAKLEDSAVYLCASSIEVGLAKNIQYFGAGTRLSVL.

The gene calls are TRBV6-5 and TRBJ1-2; 10 bases match TRBD1. The CDR3 spans 14 residues. CDR1 MNHEY and CDR2 SVGAGI come from the germline V gene. Trimming cost V 5 bases and J 13 bases; bases outside gene matches: 13. CDR3 sequence reads: CASSPLGQGVDGTF. In DNA form, the CDR3 reads TGTGCCAGCAGTCCGCTTGGACAGGGGGTCGACGGCACCTTC.

This chain joins TRBV5-1 and TRBJ2-1; 7 bases agree with TRBD1. Germline assignment: CDR1 SGHRS and CDR2 YFSETQ. V lost 2 bases to trimming and J lost 4 bases; unmatched junction nucleotides: 9. There are 16 residues in the CDR3. The CDR3 sequence: CASSLEVDRTYNEQFF. The CDR3 region has the DNA TGCGCCAGCAGCTTAGAAGTGGACAGGACGTACAATGAGCAGTTCTTC.

The chain has TRBV6-5 and TRBJ1-6; TRBD1 agrees at 8 bases. CDR1 MNHEY and CDR2 SVGAGI come from the germline V gene. CDR3 length: 15 residues. With V trimmed by 6 bases and J by 8 bases, 9 bases remained unmatched. CDR3 nucleotides: TGTGCCAGCAGGCCGACTATGGGACAGGATTCACCCCTCCACTTT. It is translated as CASRPTMGQDSPLHF.

This chain connects TRBV14 to TRBJ1-1, with D maybe TRBD1 (5 bases). From germline, CDR1 is SGHDN and CDR2 FVKESK. V was trimmed by 4 bases and J by 8 bases, leaving 11 bases between them. The CDR3 is 12 amino acids. The chain's CDR3 is CASSPDREEAFF. The CDR3 DNA follows: TGTGCCAGCAGCCCCGACAGAGAGGAAGCTTTCTTT.

This clone was seen a single time. The chain employs TRBV5-6 and TRBJ2-3, with 7 positions matching TRBD2. Germline CDR1 and CDR2: SGHDT and YYEEEE. CDR3 length equals 15 residues. V lost 2 bases, J lost 4 bases, and 7 bases stayed unmatched. CDR3 sequence (DNA): TGTGCCAGCAGCTTTATAGCGGGTCGGTCAGATACGCAGTATTTT. The encoded protein is CASSFIAGRSDTQYF.

The V call is TRBV6-5, the J call TRBJ1-6; 7 bases align to TRBD1. V gave up 0 bases and J gave up 10 bases; unmatched junction bases: 9. This CDR3 comprises 16 residues. Per the germline V gene, CDR1 is MNHEY and CDR2 is SVGAGI. The CDR3 spells CASSYSRGQGRSPLHF. The CDR3 nucleotides are TGTGCCAGCAGTTACTCGAGGGGGCAGGGACGCTCACCCCTCCACTTT.

The chain is built from TRBV6-5 and TRBJ1-5; the D is unclear. The V gene lost 0 bases and the J gene lost 7 bases, with 13 bases spanning the gap. The germline V gene encodes CDR1 MNHEY and CDR2 SVGAGI. This CDR3 is built from 15 residues. CDR3 bases: TGTGCCAGCAGTTACTCCGGACTCAGGAGGCAGCCCCAGCATTTT. This encodes CASSYSGLRRQPQHF.

The rearrangement joins TRBV5-1 to TRBJ1-1, with D possibly being TRBD1 (5 bases). The CDR3 consists of 14 residues. Trimming removed 1 base from V and 1 base from J, with 8 bases in between. Germline loops: CDR1 SGHRS, CDR2 YFSETQ. The CDR3 sequence is CASSLLGGNTEAFF. The CDR3 nucleotides are TGCGCCAGCAGCTTGCTGGGGGGGAACACTGAAGCTTTCTTT.

The chain carries TRBV7-9 and TRBJ2-6; no clear D. Trimming pared 2 bases from V and 0 bases from J, leaving 14 bases between. Germline CDR1 SEHNR, CDR2 FQNEAQ (reference sequence). This CDR3 spans 18 amino acids. The CDR3 bases are TGTGCCAGCAGCTTATACGGCTCGGGTATCTCTGGGGCCAACGTCCTGACTTTC. Translating it yields CASSLYGSGISGANVLTF.

This chain connects TRBV5-6 to TRBJ1-5; D is possibly TRBD1 (6 bases). The CDR3 has 15 residues. Trimming shortened V by 3 bases and J by 4 bases, and 14 bases separated the two germline ends. Germline lookup yields CDR1 SGHDT and CDR2 YYEEEE. The CDR3 DNA is TGTGCCAGCAGCTCCTCGTGGGACACAAATCAGCCCCAGCATTTT. Its translation: CASSSSWDTNQPQHF.

V usage is TRBV27 and J usage is TRBJ1-2, with D possibly TRBD1 on 5 matching bases. The CDR3 covers 18 residues. Trimming shortened V by 5 bases and J by 4 bases, and 26 bases separated the two germline ends. CDR1 is MNHEY and CDR2 is SMNVEV in the germline V gene (reference sequence). The DNA for the CDR3 is TGTGCCAGCAGTCAGGAGGGGCACACAGCGACCTTCCCCTATGGCTACACCTTC. This gives the protein CASSQEGHTATFPYGYTF.

V and J are TRBV27 and TRBJ1-2; TRBD1 matches 9 bases. Trimming cost V 2 bases and J 8 bases; bases outside gene matches: 12. Germline CDR1 reads MNHEY; CDR2 reads SMNVEV (reference sequence). The CDR3 extends over 16 amino acids. CDR3 nucleotides: TGTGCCAGCAGTTTAATGGGGACAGGGATGATATTAGGCTACACCTTC. Protein sequence: CASSLMGTGMILGYTF.

In this sample, this clone turned up once. The chain carries TRBV10-3 and TRBJ2-7, with D uncertain. Trimming removed 2 bases from V and 4 bases from J, with 6 bases in between. CDR1 is ENHRY, CDR2 SYGVKD, per germline. The CDR3 spans 12 residues. The CDR3 nucleotides read TGTGCCATCAGTGAGATCGGGTACGAGCAGTACTTC. Translated: CAISEIGYEQYF.